These 7 T cell receptor beta chains were all obtained from the same sample, sequenced in a study of blood T cell repertoires in COVID-19. Profiled with immunoSEQ multiplex PCR; TCRdb holds only in-frame clones, not every one. The sample holds approximately 53,000 clones, 90% to 95% seen once. Sequenced material: peripheral blood. All receptors derive from a woman older than 75 with acute or convalescent COVID-19.

V usage is TRBV5-1 and J usage is TRBJ2-5; 15 nucleotides match TRBD2. J gave up 4 bases and V 4 bases, and 5 bases lay outside the gene matches. Germline lookup yields CDR1 SGHRS and CDR2 YFSETQ. The CDR3 consists of 16 residues. CDR3: CASSRGGLAGGETQYF. The DNA of the CDR3 is TGCGCCAGCAGCCGGGGGGGACTAGCGGGAGGAGAGACCCAGTACTTC.

The chain employs TRBV27 and TRBJ1-6; D perhaps matches TRBD1 (5 bases). The CDR3 consists of 15 residues. V dropped 6 bases and J dropped 4 bases, with 13 bases sitting between them. The germline V gene has CDR1 MNHEY and CDR2 SMNVEV (reference sequence). Here the CDR3 DNA reads TGTGCCAGCAGGAGTTCGGCAGGGTATAATTCACCCCTCCACTTT. It encodes CASRSSAGYNSPLHF.

The gene calls are TRBV9 and TRBJ2-2; TRBD2 matches 9 bases. The J segment lost 0 bases and the V segment lost 3 bases, leaving 6 bases of the junction unmatched. This CDR3 is built from 17 residues. Germline CDR1 is SGDLS and CDR2 is YYNGEE. CDR3 coding DNA: TGTGCCAGCAGCGCAGAGACTAGCGGCGCGAACACCGGGGAGCTGTTTTTT. This codes for CASSAETSGANTGELFF.

This chain uses TRBV5-1 with TRBJ2-7; 9 bases are a match to TRBD1. V trimming: 4 bases; J trimming: 4 bases; junction bases outside the gene matches: 9. The CDR3 has 15 amino acids. CDR1 SGHRS and CDR2 YFSETQ come from the germline V gene. The CDR3 is CASSILGQGTYEQYF. The CDR3 DNA follows: TGCGCCAGCAGCATTCTAGGACAGGGGACATACGAGCAGTACTTC.

This chain joins TRBV27 and TRBJ2-2; D call uncertain. CDR1 is MNHEY and CDR2 is SMNVEV in the germline V gene (reference sequence). The CDR3 is 15 residues long. The germline V and J ends were trimmed by 2 bases and 5 bases, with 12 bases remaining between them. The CDR3 protein is CASSLSAQRTGELFF. CDR3 bases: TGTGCCAGCAGTTTAAGCGCCCAGCGAACCGGGGAGCTGTTTTTT.

The rearrangement joins TRBV7-8 to TRBJ1-2, with 12 bases aligning to TRBD1. The CDR3 sequence is 16 residues long. The ends lost 2 bases at V and 4 bases at J; junction bases unmatched: 5. Germline lookup yields CDR1 SGHVS and CDR2 FQNEAQ. The CDR3 DNA is TGTGCCAGCAGCTTAACCGGGACAGGGGGCGCCTATGGCTACACCTTC. Residues: CASSLTGTGGAYGYTF.

This rearrangement joins TRBV28 to TRBJ2-7, with D possibly TRBD1 on 6 matching bases. Germline V lookup: CDR1 MDHEN, CDR2 SYDVKM. Trimming cost V 4 bases and J 2 bases, with 21 bases left between them. CDR3 length: 17 residues. The CDR3 loop reads CASSSPSPGTPPYEQYF. In DNA form, the CDR3 reads TGTGCCAGCAGTTCCCCTTCCCCCGGGACACCACCCTACGAGCAGTACTTC.